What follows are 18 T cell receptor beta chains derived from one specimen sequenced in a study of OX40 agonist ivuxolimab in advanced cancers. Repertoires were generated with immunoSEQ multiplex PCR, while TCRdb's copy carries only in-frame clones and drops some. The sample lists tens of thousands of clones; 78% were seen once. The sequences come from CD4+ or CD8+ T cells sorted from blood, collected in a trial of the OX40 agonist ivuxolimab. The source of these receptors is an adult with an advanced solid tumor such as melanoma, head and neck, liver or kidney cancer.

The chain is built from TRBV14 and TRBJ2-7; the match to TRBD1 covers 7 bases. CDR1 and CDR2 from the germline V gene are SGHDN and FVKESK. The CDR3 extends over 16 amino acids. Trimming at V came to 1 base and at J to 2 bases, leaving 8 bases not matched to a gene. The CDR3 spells CASSQGRDSLTYEQYF. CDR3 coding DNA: TGTGCCAGCAGCCAAGGCCGGGACAGCTTAACCTACGAGCAGTACTTC.

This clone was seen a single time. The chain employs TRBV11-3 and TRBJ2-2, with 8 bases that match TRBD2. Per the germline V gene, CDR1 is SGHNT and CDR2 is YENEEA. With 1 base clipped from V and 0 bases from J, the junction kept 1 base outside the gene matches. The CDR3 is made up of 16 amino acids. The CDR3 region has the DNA TGTGCCAGCAGCTTAGCGGGAGGGCCGAACACCGGGGAGCTGTTTTTT. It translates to CASSLAGGPNTGELFF.

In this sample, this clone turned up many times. CDR3 in amino acids: CASSVVGSTGAFF. Written as DNA, the CDR3 is TGTGCCAGCAGCGTAGTAGGGTCCACAGGGGCTTTCTTT. This chain uses TRBV9 with TRBJ1-1; possible D gene TRBD1, 6 bases. Trimming removed 0 bases from V and 11 bases from J, with 14 bases in between. Germline V gives CDR1 SGDLS, CDR2 YYNGEE. The CDR3 spans 13 residues. The full variable domain, completed using reference TRBV9 and TRBJ1-1, is DSGVTQTPKHLITATGQRVTLRCSPRSGDLSVYWYQQSLDQGLQFLIQYYNGEERAKGNILERFSAQQFPDLHSELNLSSLELGDSALYFCASSVVGSTGAFFGQGTRLTVV.

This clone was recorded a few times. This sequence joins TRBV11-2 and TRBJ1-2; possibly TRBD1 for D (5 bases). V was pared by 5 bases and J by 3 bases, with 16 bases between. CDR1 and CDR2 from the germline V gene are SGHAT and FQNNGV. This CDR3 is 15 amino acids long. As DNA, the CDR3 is TGTGCCAGCAGCCCCGCGCGGGGACCGGACTATGGCTACACCTTC. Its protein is CASSPARGPDYGYTF.

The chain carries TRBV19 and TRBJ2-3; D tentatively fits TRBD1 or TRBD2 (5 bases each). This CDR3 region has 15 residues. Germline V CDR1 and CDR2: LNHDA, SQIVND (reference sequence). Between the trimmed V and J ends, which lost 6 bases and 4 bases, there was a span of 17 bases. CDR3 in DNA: TGTGCCAGTAGGGGACCGGGCCTGACGGCAGATACGCAGTATTTT. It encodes CASRGPGLTADTQYF.

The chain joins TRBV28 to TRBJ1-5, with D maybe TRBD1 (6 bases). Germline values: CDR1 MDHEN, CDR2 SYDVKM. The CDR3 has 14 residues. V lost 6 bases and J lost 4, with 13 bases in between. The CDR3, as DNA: TGTGCCAGCAGCATAGGACAGAAGAATCAGCCCCAGCATTTT. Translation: CASSIGQKNQPQHF. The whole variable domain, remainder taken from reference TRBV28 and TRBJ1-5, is DVKVTQSSRYLVKRTGEKVFLECVQDMDHENMFWYRQDPGLGLRLIYFSYDVKMKEKGDIPEGYSVSREKKERFSLILESASTNQTSMYLCASSIGQKNQPQHFGDGTRLSIL.

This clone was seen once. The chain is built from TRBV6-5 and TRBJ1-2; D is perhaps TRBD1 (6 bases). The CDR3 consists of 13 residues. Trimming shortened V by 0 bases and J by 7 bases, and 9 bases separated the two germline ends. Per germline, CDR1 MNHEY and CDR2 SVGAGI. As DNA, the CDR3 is TGTGCCAGCAGTTACTCACAGGGAGCTGGCTACACCTTC. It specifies CASSYSQGAGYTF.

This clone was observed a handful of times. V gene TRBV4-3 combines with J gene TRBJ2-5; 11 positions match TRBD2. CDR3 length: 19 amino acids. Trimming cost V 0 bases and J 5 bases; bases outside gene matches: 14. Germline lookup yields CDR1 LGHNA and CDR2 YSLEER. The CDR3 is CASSQDPGLAASGAETQYF. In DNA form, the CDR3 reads TGCGCCAGCAGCCAAGACCCGGGACTAGCGGCTTCGGGGGCGGAGACCCAGTACTTC.

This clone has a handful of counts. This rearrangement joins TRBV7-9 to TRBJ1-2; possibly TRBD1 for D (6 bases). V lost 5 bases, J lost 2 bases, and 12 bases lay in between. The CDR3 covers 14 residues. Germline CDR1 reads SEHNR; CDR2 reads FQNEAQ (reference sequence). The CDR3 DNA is TGTGCCAGCAGCCCCAAAGGGGGGAACTATGGCTACACCTTC. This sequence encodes CASSPKGGNYGYTF.

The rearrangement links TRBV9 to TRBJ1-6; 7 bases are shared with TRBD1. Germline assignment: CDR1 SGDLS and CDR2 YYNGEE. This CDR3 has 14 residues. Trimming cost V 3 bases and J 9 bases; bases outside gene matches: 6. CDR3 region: CASSARQGSSPLHF. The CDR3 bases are TGTGCCAGCAGCGCACGACAGGGTAGTTCACCCCTCCACTTT.

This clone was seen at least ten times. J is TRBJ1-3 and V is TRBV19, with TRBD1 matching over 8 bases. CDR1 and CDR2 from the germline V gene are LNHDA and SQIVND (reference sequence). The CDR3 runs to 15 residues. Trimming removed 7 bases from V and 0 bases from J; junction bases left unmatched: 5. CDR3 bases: TGTGCCAGTAAGGCAGGGGGCTTCTCTGGAAACACCATATATTTT. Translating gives CASKAGGFSGNTIYF.

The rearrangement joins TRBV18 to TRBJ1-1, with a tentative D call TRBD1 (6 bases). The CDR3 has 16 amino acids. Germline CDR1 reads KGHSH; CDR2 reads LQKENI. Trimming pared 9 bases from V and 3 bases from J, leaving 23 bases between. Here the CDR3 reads CASLQRLGQPHTEAFF. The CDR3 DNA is TGTGCCAGTCTCCAACGGTTGGGACAACCACACACTGAAGCTTTCTTT.

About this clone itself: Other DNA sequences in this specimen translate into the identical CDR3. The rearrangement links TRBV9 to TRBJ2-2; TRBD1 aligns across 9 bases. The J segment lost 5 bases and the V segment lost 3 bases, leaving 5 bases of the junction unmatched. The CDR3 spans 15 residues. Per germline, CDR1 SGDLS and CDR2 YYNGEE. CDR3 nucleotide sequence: TGTGCCAGCAGCGGGGGACAGGGTAGGACCGGGGAGCTGTTTTTT. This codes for CASSGGQGRTGELFF.

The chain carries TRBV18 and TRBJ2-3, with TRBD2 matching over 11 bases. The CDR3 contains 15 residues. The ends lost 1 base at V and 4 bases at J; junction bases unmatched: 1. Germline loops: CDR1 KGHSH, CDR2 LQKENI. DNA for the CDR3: TGTGCCAGCTCACCACTTAGCGGGGGGGCAGATACGCAGTATTTT. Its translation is CASSPLSGGADTQYF. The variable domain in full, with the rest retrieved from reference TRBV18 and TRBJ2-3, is NAGVMQNPRHLVRRRGQEARLRCSPMKGHSHVYWYRQLPEEGLKFMVYLQKENIIDESGMPKERFSAEFPKEGPSILRIQQVVRGDSAAYFCASSPLSGGADTQYFGPGTRLTVL.

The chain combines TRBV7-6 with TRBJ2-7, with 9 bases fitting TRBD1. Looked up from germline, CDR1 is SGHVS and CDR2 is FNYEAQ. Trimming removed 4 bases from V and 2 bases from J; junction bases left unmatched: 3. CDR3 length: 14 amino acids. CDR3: CASSYRTGAYEQYF. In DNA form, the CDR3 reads TGTGCCAGCAGCTATCGGACAGGGGCCTACGAGCAGTACTTC.

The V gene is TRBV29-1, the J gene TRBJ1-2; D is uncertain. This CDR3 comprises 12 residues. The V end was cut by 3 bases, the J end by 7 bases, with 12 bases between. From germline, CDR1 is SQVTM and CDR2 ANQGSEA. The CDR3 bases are TGCAGCGTTGATAAGGAGATGGGTGGCTACACCTTC. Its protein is CSVDKEMGGYTF.

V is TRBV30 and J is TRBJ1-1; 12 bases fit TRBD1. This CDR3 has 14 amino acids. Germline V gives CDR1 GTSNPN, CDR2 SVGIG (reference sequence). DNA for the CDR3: TGTGCGATCGGGACAGGGGGCTTTGATACTGAAGCTTTCTTT. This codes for CAIGTGGFDTEAFF.

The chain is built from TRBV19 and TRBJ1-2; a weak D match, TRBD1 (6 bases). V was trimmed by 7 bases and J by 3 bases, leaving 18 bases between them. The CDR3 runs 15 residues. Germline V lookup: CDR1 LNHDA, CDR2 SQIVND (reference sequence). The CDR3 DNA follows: TGTGCCAGTACTCCAACGGGGGGCGCGTACTATGGCTACACCTTC. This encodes CASTPTGGAYYGYTF.